These 17 T cell receptor beta chains were all obtained from the same sample, sequenced in a study of blood T cell repertoires in COVID-19. Sequenced by immunoSEQ multiplex PCR; TCRdb stores in-frame clones only, minus some. The sample records some 100,000 clones, about 85% being singletons. Input material: peripheral blood. Receptors were obtained from a middle-aged man with active or convalescent COVID-19.

V is TRBV10-3 and J is TRBJ1-4, with a possible D match to TRBD1 (6 bases). Germline CDR1 reads ENHRY; CDR2 reads SYGVKD. The CDR3 runs to 13 residues. V was clipped by 10 bases and J by 8 bases, with 17 bases between them. Here the CDR3 DNA reads TGTGCCACCACCCCCCGGACAGACGAAAAACTGTTTTTT. Its protein product is CATTPRTDEKLFF.

The V gene is TRBV4-1, the J gene TRBJ2-7, with 10 bases aligning to TRBD1. J gave up 3 bases and V 2 bases, and 4 bases lay outside the gene matches. CDR1 is MGHRA, CDR2 YSYEKL, per germline. The CDR3 is 15 amino acids. The CDR3 protein is CASSQPGQGIYEQYF. For the CDR3, the DNA is TGCGCCAGCAGCCAACCGGGACAGGGGATCTACGAGCAGTACTTC.

This clone came up once. The rearrangement uses TRBV28 and TRBJ2-7, with 8 bases that match TRBD1. Germline V lookup: CDR1 MDHEN, CDR2 SYDVKM. V lost 10 bases and J lost 3; bases outside the gene matches: 5. This CDR3 contains 12 residues. The CDR3 reads CATRQGNYEQYF. In nucleotides, the CDR3 is TGTGCCACAAGACAGGGGAACTACGAGCAGTACTTC.

The chain uses TRBV7-3 and TRBJ1-5; D gene unclear. This CDR3 has 13 amino acids. Deletions cut 0 bases from V and 7 bases from J, with 7 bases between. Looked up from germline, CDR1 is SGHTA and CDR2 is FQGTGA. This CDR3 is CASSLTAGQPQHF. Written as DNA, the CDR3 is TGTGCCAGCAGCTTAACGGCGGGCCAGCCCCAGCATTTT.

The chain carries TRBV14 and TRBJ2-7; unclear D gene. The CDR3 has 13 amino acids. The ends were cut back, 0 bases at V and 4 bases at J, with 7 bases in the middle. CDR1 is SGHDN and CDR2 is FVKESK in the germline V gene. CDR3 in amino acids: CASSQELWYEQYF. Here the CDR3 DNA reads TGTGCCAGCAGCCAAGAACTCTGGTACGAGCAGTACTTC.

This chain joins TRBV7-9 and TRBJ2-3, with unresolved D. CDR1 is SEHNR, CDR2 FQNEAQ, per germline (reference sequence). V was cut by 3 bases and J by 9 bases, with 4 bases left in between. The CDR3 is made up of 10 amino acids. The CDR3 region is CASSFETQYF. In nucleotides, the CDR3 is TGTGCCAGCAGCTTTGAGACGCAGTATTTT. Drawing the rest from reference TRBV7-9 and TRBJ2-3, the complete variable domain is DTGVSQNPRHKITKRGQNVTFRCDPISEHNRLYWYRQTLGQGPEFLTYFQNEAQLEKSRLLSDRFSAERPKGSFSTLEIQRTEQGDSAMYLCASSFETQYFGPGTRLTVL.

The chain carries TRBV9 and TRBJ2-4; 9 bases align to TRBD2. From germline, CDR1 is SGDLS and CDR2 YYNGEE. The CDR3 extends over 16 amino acids. J was trimmed by 8 bases and V by 0 bases; bases with no gene match: 9. The CDR3 reads CASSVEGTSFYDIQYF. The CDR3 DNA reads TGTGCCAGCAGCGTAGAAGGGACTAGCTTTTACGACATTCAGTACTTC. The full variable domain, rest sourced from reference TRBV9 and TRBJ2-4, is DSGVTQTPKHLITATGQRVTLRCSPRSGDLSVYWYQQSLDQGLQFLIQYYNGEERAKGNILERFSAQQFPDLHSELNLSSLELGDSALYFCASSVEGTSFYDIQYFGAGTRLSVL.

A single count supports this clone. As DNA, the CDR3 is TGTGCCAGCAGCGAGTTTACTAGCGCCAGCACAGATACGCAGTATTTT. It codes for CASSEFTSASTDTQYF. The chain recombines TRBV9 with TRBJ2-3; 7 nucleotides agree with TRBD2. Germline trimming cut 3 bases from V and 0 bases from J; bases unmatched to any gene: 7. The CDR3 is made up of 16 amino acids. Germline CDR1 SGDLS, CDR2 YYNGEE. Full variable domain (missing parts from reference TRBV9 and TRBJ2-3): DSGVTQTPKHLITATGQRVTLRCSPRSGDLSVYWYQQSLDQGLQFLIQYYNGEERAKGNILERFSAQQFPDLHSELNLSSLELGDSALYFCASSEFTSASTDTQYFGPGTRLTVL.

V usage is TRBV24-1 and J usage is TRBJ2-7; D is unclear. The CDR3 sequence is 13 residues long. Germline V gives CDR1 KGHDR, CDR2 SFDVKD. V was pared by 3 bases and J by 4 bases, with 9 bases between. In DNA, the CDR3 is TGTGCCACCAGTGATACAAACAGATACGAGCAGTACTTC. It codes for CATSDTNRYEQYF.

The chain recombines TRBV10-3 with TRBJ1-6; 7 bases line up with TRBD1. CDR1 and CDR2 (germline): ENHRY, SYGVKD. The CDR3 sequence is 13 residues long. With 8 bases clipped from V and 9 bases from J, the junction kept 7 bases outside the gene matches. The CDR3: CAIGGTDASPLHF. CDR3 nucleotide sequence: TGTGCCATCGGGGGGACAGACGCTTCACCCCTCCACTTT.

The V call is TRBV19, the J call TRBJ2-7; unclear D gene. With 1 base removed from V and 5 bases from J, the gap between germline ends came to 15 bases. The CDR3 extends over 15 amino acids. The germline V gene encodes CDR1 LNHDA and CDR2 SQIVND (reference sequence). CDR3 loop: CASSIVGRHLDEQYF. CDR3 nucleotide sequence: TGTGCCAGTAGTATAGTGGGCCGGCACCTCGACGAGCAGTACTTC.

This chain connects TRBV5-1 to TRBJ2-5, with D possibly matching TRBD2 (5 bases). The CDR3 is 15 residues long. V was cut by 1 base and J by 1 base, with 11 bases left in between. CDR1 is SGHRS, CDR2 YFSETQ, per germline. CDR3 bases: TGCGCCAGCAGCTTGTCCGGGGTGGTCCAAGAGACCCAGTACTTC. It yields the protein CASSLSGVVQETQYF.

This chain connects TRBV4-1 to TRBJ1-5, with no clear D. The V and J ends lost 0 bases and 3 bases respectively, with 9 bases between them. This CDR3 spans 15 amino acids. The germline CDR1 and CDR2 sequences are MGHRA and YSYEKL. The DNA for the CDR3 is TGCGCCAGCAGCCAAGAACGGGTGTCCAATCAGCCCCAGCATTTT. Amino acid sequence: CASSQERVSNQPQHF.

The chain links TRBV18 to TRBJ2-3; no firm D call. There are 14 residues in the CDR3. V lost 3 bases, J lost 0 bases, and 7 bases lay in between. Germline V CDR1 and CDR2: KGHSH, LQKENI. CDR3 sequence: CASSPPGSTDTQYF. In nucleotides, the CDR3 is TGTGCCAGCTCACCCCCAGGAAGCACAGATACGCAGTATTTT.

V gene TRBV21-1 combines with J gene TRBJ1-1. TRBV21-1 is marked as a pseudogene. The CDR3 totals 15 residues. For the CDR3, the DNA is TGTGCCAGCAGCACAGATCGGGAATTGAACACTGAAGCTTTCTTT. As protein: CASSTDRELNTEAFF.

The J gene is TRBJ1-6, the V gene TRBV3-1 (or the pseudogene TRBV3-2); tentative D call: TRBD1 (5 bases). V dropped 3 bases and J dropped 9 bases, with 6 bases sitting between them. CDR1 is LGHDT, CDR2 YNNKEL, per germline (reference sequence). The CDR3 spans 12 residues. CDR3 amino acids: CASSQQGSPLHF. The CDR3 nucleotides read TGTGCCAGCAGCCAGCAGGGTTCACCCCTCCACTTT.

The CDR3 DNA is TGTGCCAGCAGTGAATCCACCTTCACAGGGGACACTGAAGCTTTCTTT. It specifies CASSESTFTGDTEAFF. The genes are TRBV25-1 and TRBJ1-1; 7 bases match TRBD1. After removal of 1 base from V and 3 bases from J, the junction contained 8 bases not matched to a gene. The CDR3 sequence is 16 residues long. Germline CDR1 reads MGHDK; CDR2 reads SYGVNS. The whole variable domain, remainder taken from reference TRBV25-1 and TRBJ1-1, is EADIYQTPRYLVIGTGKKITLECSQTMGHDKMYWYQQDPGMELHLIHYSYGVNSTEKGDLSSESTVSRIRTEHFPLTLESARPSHTSQYLCASSESTFTGDTEAFFGQGTRLTVV.